The sequence of this T cell receptor beta chain was determined in a study of T-cell memory formation after mild COVID-19. Study details: Clusters were largely donor specific. Study-wide findings and caveats: Memory sampled before infection contained some responding clones, suggesting cross-reactive memory joined. Clones contracting over day 15 to 85 were CD4/CD8 balanced, with later expanders leaning CD4+.

This clonotype was detected only a few times. The antigen is unknown. Germline V gene data show CDR1 as PRHDT and CDR2 as FYEKMQ (reference sequence). V gave up 5 bases and J gave up 5 bases, with 18 bases separating them. The CDR3 sequence is 16 residues long. Researchers used 5'RACE with constant-segment primers to make TCR alpha and TCR beta cDNA libraries that carry sample barcodes and UMIs. TCRdb reprocessed the 5' RACE reads via MiXCR and lists one record per CDR3 protein. The sample lists approximately 290,000 distinct CDR3 sequences; roughly 8% were seen once. The gene calls are TRBV13 and TRBJ2-2; D could derive from TRBD1 or TRBD2 (5 bases each). The source is a man between 18 and 29 years old who had mild COVID-19 (a few samples of this study predate the infection). Cell type and time point are not known. The sample comprised PBMCs or a T cell subset sorted from them (not recorded which). Written as DNA, the CDR3 is TGTGCCAGCAGCCTGGGGGATCAGGGTACGACCGGGGAGCTGTTTTTT. It encodes CASSLGDQGTTGELFF.